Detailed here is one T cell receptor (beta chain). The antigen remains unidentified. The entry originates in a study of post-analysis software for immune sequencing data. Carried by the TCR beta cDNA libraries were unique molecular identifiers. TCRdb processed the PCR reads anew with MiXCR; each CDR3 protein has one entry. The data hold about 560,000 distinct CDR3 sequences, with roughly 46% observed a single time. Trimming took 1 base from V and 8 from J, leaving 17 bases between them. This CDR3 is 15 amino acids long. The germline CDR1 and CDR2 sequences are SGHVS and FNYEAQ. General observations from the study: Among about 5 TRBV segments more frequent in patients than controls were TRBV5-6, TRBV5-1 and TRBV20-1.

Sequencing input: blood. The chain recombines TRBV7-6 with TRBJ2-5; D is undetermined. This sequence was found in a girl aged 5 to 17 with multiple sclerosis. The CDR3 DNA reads TGTGCCAGCAGCTTAGGAGGCGCGCCGTCGGAAACCCAGTACTTC. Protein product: CASSLGGAPSETQYF.